This T cell receptor (beta chain) was sequenced for a study of T cell responses to AZD1222 COVID-19 vaccine. CDR3 length: 15 residues. V lost 5 bases and J lost 8, with 18 bases in between. Germline V lookup: CDR1 LNHDA, CDR2 SQIVND (reference sequence). Data came from immunoSEQ multiplex PCR; TCRdb stores just in-frame clones and leaves some out. The sample has roughly 97,000 clones, about 88% seen once. The rearrangement joins TRBV19 to TRBJ1-4; D not certain. Sequencing used peripheral blood, obtained on day 0 of AZD1222 vaccination. The TCR was taken from an adult in good health. CDR3 nucleotides: TGTGCCAGTAGTCCCCAGGTGGGCTGGAGCGAAAAACTGTTTTTT. This sequence encodes CASSPQVGWSEKLFF.